The 24 T cell receptor beta chains below were found in one sample sequenced in a study of blood T cell repertoires in COVID-19. Using immunoSEQ multiplex PCR, the repertoire was profiled, and TCRdb retains in-frame clones only, with some absent. The sample has approximately 170,000 clones; about nine tenths are singletons. Sequences were obtained from peripheral blood. The receptors were gathered from a man in his sixties with acute or convalescent COVID-19.

The V gene is TRBV9, the J gene TRBJ2-1; perhaps TRBD1 as D (7 bases). This CDR3 spans 16 amino acids. V lost 3 bases and J 6 bases, leaving 19 bases between the germline ends. The germline V gene encodes CDR1 SGDLS and CDR2 YYNGEE. CDR3 DNA sequence: TGTGCCAGCAGCGCCACCGGGACAGCGCGGGGCAATGAGCAGTTCTTC. Translating gives CASSATGTARGNEQFF.

The V gene is TRBV5-1, the J gene TRBJ2-1, with 10 bases matching TRBD2. Per germline, CDR1 SGHRS and CDR2 YFSETQ. The length of the CDR3 is 15 residues. J lost 4 bases, V lost 7 bases, and 8 bases had no gene match. Here the CDR3 DNA reads TGCGCCAGCGCCCCTAGCGGGGGATCGTACAATGAGCAGTTCTTC. Translated: CASAPSGGSYNEQFF.

For the CDR3, the DNA is TGTGCTAGTGGGCAGAGGGGGACAGGCAGCTCCTACGAGCAGTACTTC. This encodes CASGQRGTGSSYEQYF. The genes are TRBV12-5 and TRBJ2-7; 8 bases line up with TRBD1. The CDR3 runs to 16 residues. The germline CDR1 and CDR2 sequences are LGHNT and FRNRAP. The trim removed 6 bases at V and 0 bases at J, leaving 10 bases unmatched.

The J gene is TRBJ1-2, the V gene TRBV9, with 8 bases lining up with TRBD1. With V trimmed by 4 bases and J by 2 bases, 1 base remained unmatched. The CDR3 loop spans 13 amino acids. Per the germline V gene, CDR1 is SGDLS and CDR2 is YYNGEE. The CDR3 region is CASSRDRNYGYTF. Here the CDR3 DNA reads TGTGCCAGCAGCCGGGACAGGAACTATGGCTACACCTTC.

This clone is a singleton in its sample. The V and J genes are TRBV18 and TRBJ1-1; D is perhaps TRBD1 (5 bases). The germline V gene encodes CDR1 KGHSH and CDR2 LQKENI. Deletions cut 3 bases from V and 7 bases from J, with 9 bases between. The length of the CDR3 is 12 residues. CDR3 in DNA: TGTGCCAGCTCACCGAGACAGTTTGAAGCTTTCTTT. Residues: CASSPRQFEAFF.

This chain joins TRBV27 and TRBJ2-1; no clear D. This CDR3 comprises 15 residues. Germline CDR1 MNHEY, CDR2 SMNVEV (reference sequence). V was shortened by 9 bases and J by 4 bases, with 19 bases between the two germline ends. The CDR3 spells CASSIRVNGYNEQFF. The CDR3, as DNA: TGTGCCAGTTCTATCCGGGTAAATGGGTACAATGAGCAGTTCTTC.

This chain uses TRBV6-5 with TRBJ1-4; the D gene is possibly TRBD1 (5 bases). V lost 0 bases and J lost 7, with 12 bases in between. In germline, CDR1 is MNHEY, CDR2 SVGAGI. The CDR3 totals 15 residues. Here the CDR3 DNA reads TGTGCCAGCAGTTACTCGGGCAGGGCGGCTGAAAAACTGTTTTTT. Translated: CASSYSGRAAEKLFF.

J is TRBJ1-2 and V is TRBV19; no reliable D call. There are 10 residues in the CDR3. The V end lost 5 bases, the J end lost 5 bases, and 3 bases lay between the germline ends. Germline-derived CDR1 and CDR2 are LNHDA and SQIVND (reference sequence). Here the CDR3 reads CASSQYGYTF. The CDR3 bases are TGTGCCAGTAGTCAATATGGCTACACCTTC.

The chain recombines TRBV6-5 with TRBJ2-3; perhaps TRBD2 as D (5 bases). V lost 8 bases and J 1 base, leaving 13 bases between the germline ends. CDR1 and CDR2 from the germline V gene are MNHEY and SVGAGI. CDR3 length: 14 residues. CDR3 sequence (DNA): TGTGCCAGCGGTAAGGGAGTCGGCACAGATACGCAGTATTTT. This codes for CASGKGVGTDTQYF.

The chain has TRBV5-1 and TRBJ1-1, with D perhaps TRBD1 (5 bases). Germline values: CDR1 SGHRS, CDR2 YFSETQ. The CDR3 is made up of 15 amino acids. V gave up 4 bases and J gave up 2 bases, with 15 bases separating them. CDR3 coding DNA: TGCGCCAGCAGCCACAGGCCCGACACCAACACTGAAGCTTTCTTT. Its translation is CASSHRPDTNTEAFF.

The chain recombines TRBV9 with TRBJ1-6; 8 positions match TRBD1. Looked up from germline, CDR1 is SGDLS and CDR2 is YYNGEE. This CDR3 spans 16 amino acids. With V trimmed by 3 bases and J by 7 bases, 9 bases remained unmatched. The CDR3 loop reads CASSAPGTGVNSPLHF. As DNA, the CDR3 is TGTGCCAGCAGCGCCCCCGGGACAGGAGTCAATTCACCCCTCCACTTT. The whole variable domain, remainder taken from reference TRBV9 and TRBJ1-6, is DSGVTQTPKHLITATGQRVTLRCSPRSGDLSVYWYQQSLDQGLQFLIQYYNGEERAKGNILERFSAQQFPDLHSELNLSSLELGDSALYFCASSAPGTGVNSPLHFGNGTRLTVT.

The J gene is TRBJ2-7, the V gene TRBV24-1; weak D call: TRBD1 (6 bases). Germline V gene data show CDR1 as KGHDR and CDR2 as SFDVKD. V was cut by 6 bases and J by 3 bases, with 11 bases left in between. The CDR3 spans 13 residues. CDR3 region: CATSNRGGYEQYF. In DNA, the CDR3 is TGTGCCACCAGTAATAGAGGGGGCTACGAGCAGTACTTC.

This CDR3 reads CATSDFGLAGATDTQYF. The CDR3 DNA reads as TGTGCCACCAGTGATTTCGGACTAGCGGGAGCCACAGATACGCAGTATTTT. This chain links TRBV24-1 with TRBJ2-3, with 13 bases aligning to TRBD2. V dropped 1 base and J dropped 2; count of bases not matched to a gene: 2. The CDR3 contains 17 residues. Germline CDR1 reads KGHDR; CDR2 reads SFDVKD.

The chain employs TRBV24-1 and TRBJ2-1; D is unclear. Germline V gene sequence: CDR1 KGHDR, CDR2 SFDVKD. Between the trimmed V and J ends, which lost 0 bases and 5 bases, there was a span of 10 bases. The CDR3 sequence is 15 residues long. CDR3 DNA sequence: TGTGCCACCAGTGATTTGTACTCAATTGACAATGAGCAGTTCTTC. This translates into CATSDLYSIDNEQFF.

The rearrangement uses TRBV5-1 and TRBJ2-7; D might be TRBD1 (5 bases). There are 14 residues in the CDR3. The germline V and J ends were trimmed by 4 bases and 2 bases, with 13 bases remaining between them. In germline, CDR1 is SGHRS, CDR2 YFSETQ. The CDR3 nucleotides are TGCGCCAGCAGCCCGACGACAGAGGCCTACGAGCAGTACGTC. It encodes CASSPTTEAYEQYV.

The chain employs TRBV9 and TRBJ2-7; unclear D gene. V was pared by 1 base and J by 6 bases, with 14 bases between. Germline V gene lookup returns CDR1 SGDLS and CDR2 YYNGEE. The CDR3 spans 14 residues. As DNA, the CDR3 is TGTGCCAGCAGCGTACTCCCCTCCAGAGGCGAGCAGTACTTC. Protein: CASSVLPSRGEQYF. Filled out from reference TRBV9 and TRBJ2-7, the complete variable domain reads DSGVTQTPKHLITATGQRVTLRCSPRSGDLSVYWYQQSLDQGLQFLIQYYNGEERAKGNILERFSAQQFPDLHSELNLSSLELGDSALYFCASSVLPSRGEQYFGPGTRLTVT.

The chain recombines TRBV25-1 with TRBJ1-3; the D gene is possibly TRBD1 (5 bases). The germline gives CDR1 MGHDK, CDR2 SYGVNS. Trimming removed 6 bases at V and 5 bases at J, with 20 bases between. CDR3 length: 16 amino acids. CDR3 protein: CASRGAGGINRNTIYF. The CDR3 DNA is TGTGCCAGCAGAGGGGCGGGGGGAATTAACAGAAACACCATATATTTT.

The J gene is TRBJ2-2, the V gene TRBV11-3; D is unresolved. V lost 1 base, J lost 9 bases, and 6 bases lay in between. The germline V gene encodes CDR1 SGHNT and CDR2 YENEEA. This CDR3 comprises 12 residues. This CDR3 is CASSLVRRELFF. Here the CDR3 DNA reads TGTGCCAGCAGCTTAGTCCGTCGGGAGCTGTTTTTT.

The chain carries TRBV30 and TRBJ1-2, with 10 bases that match TRBD1. Germline CDR1 is GTSNPN and CDR2 is SVGIG (reference sequence). V gave up 3 bases and J gave up 7 bases; unmatched junction bases: 8. CDR3 length: 14 amino acids. This CDR3 reads CAWRRDRGMTGYTF. As DNA, the CDR3 is TGTGCCTGGAGGAGGGACAGGGGCATGACTGGCTACACCTTC.

The rearrangement uses TRBV19 and TRBJ1-5; D uncertain. The germline gives CDR1 LNHDA, CDR2 SQIVND (reference sequence). This CDR3 is 15 amino acids long. Trimming took off 7 bases at V and 2 bases at J, with 15 bases between the two ends. This chain's CDR3 is CASMGGRDRNQPQHF. The DNA of the CDR3 is TGTGCCAGTATGGGCGGACGGGATCGCAATCAGCCCCAGCATTTT.

This clone has a single count. In DNA form, the CDR3 reads TGTGCCAGCAGTGTCTATGAAAAACTGTTTTTT. Protein sequence: CASSVYEKLFF. The chain employs TRBV2 and TRBJ1-4, with no clear D. V dropped 4 bases and J dropped 6 bases, with 3 bases sitting between them. The CDR3 spans 11 residues. CDR1 and CDR2 (germline): SNHLY, FYNNEI.

The V gene is TRBV5-4, the J gene TRBJ2-3; TRBD2 might be the D (5 bases). V lost 6 bases to trimming and J lost 7 bases, with 15 bases between them. Germline CDR1 and CDR2: SGHNT and YYREEE (reference sequence). This CDR3 is built from 13 residues. This CDR3 is CASTKRGANTQYF. DNA for the CDR3: TGTGCCAGCACCAAACGGGGTGCAAATACGCAGTATTTT.

The chain carries TRBV3-1 (or the pseudogene TRBV3-2) and TRBJ1-3; D is perhaps TRBD1 (6 bases). From germline, CDR1 is LGHDT and CDR2 YNNKEL (reference sequence). Trimming left V 8 bases short and J 8 bases short, with 22 bases between. The CDR3 contains 15 residues. The DNA of the CDR3 is TGTGCCAGCGGGACATCAAGATTGGTGGATTACACCATATATTTT. As protein: CASGTSRLVDYTIYF.

CDR3 protein: CATSDQQGYTF. DNA of the CDR3: TGTGCCACCAGTGACCAACAAGGCTACACCTTC. V is TRBV24-1 and J is TRBJ1-2; D call uncertain. V was trimmed by 4 bases and J by 8 bases, leaving 7 bases between them. Germline loops: CDR1 KGHDR, CDR2 SFDVKD. This CDR3 contains 11 residues.